The clone carrying this TCR beta chain has only a few counts. The antigen remains undetermined. These data belong to a study of cytomegalovirus exposure and HLA in healthy donors. Overall study results and limits: When presence/absence was analysed, sequencing depth was taken to be roughly uniform across donors. Among donors in an Asian-associated ancestry cluster, a later analysis reportedly found fewer N-insertions than the roughly 650-donor mean. Three CMV-associated chains proved CMV antigen-specific in vitro.

The germline V and J ends were trimmed by 5 bases and 4 bases, with 15 bases remaining between them. The length of the CDR3 is 15 residues. Germline assignment: CDR1 MGHRA and CDR2 YSYEKL. 13 Jbeta primers and 60 Vbeta primers were used for the PCR. The protocol was immunoSEQ multiplex PCR, while the TCRdb copy is restricted to in-frame clones and leaves out a portion. The table records fewer than 200,000 clones, 70% to 80% of them present only once. Sequencing was done on a sample of PBMCs. The source of this sequence is a man aged 30-40 years in good health and CMV-seropositive. V gene TRBV4-1 combines with J gene TRBJ1-3, with D possibly TRBD1 on 6 matching bases. This CDR3 is CASSIHTGTGNTIYF. The CDR3 nucleotides are TGCGCCAGCAGCATTCACACAGGGACCGGAAACACCATATATTTT.